This entry is about one TCR beta chain. Its antigen is unidentified. The V and J ends lost 7 bases and 4 bases respectively, with 16 bases between them. This CDR3 is 14 amino acids long. TCRdb itself ran the 5' RACE reads through MiXCR, one entry per CDR3 protein. Of a few hundred thousand distinct CDR3 sequences listed, less than 25% are singletons. This sample stems from a study of T-cell memory formation after mild COVID-19. Study-level background: In these data, TCR clusters were largely donor specific. Findings and limits, study-wide: Of the contracting clones, CD4+ ones lay mainly in CM and EM, and CD8+ ones in EMRA. Clones shrinking between day 15 and 85 showed a balanced CD4/CD8 split, and those that grew later tilted toward CD4+. Pre-infection memory already had some responding clones, implying cross-reactive memory joined.

This receptor was identified in an adult woman who had mild COVID-19 (a few samples of this study predate the infection). Cell type and time point are not known. The specimen sequenced was PBMCs or a T cell subset sorted from them (not recorded which). This chain connects TRBV12-3 or TRBV12-4 to TRBJ1-1; D gene uncertain. The CDR3 sequence is CASNPHGVSTEAFF. CDR3 DNA sequence: TGTGCCAGCAACCCCCACGGGGTGAGCACTGAAGCTTTCTTT.